This TCR beta chain was sequenced during a study of identical twins. V lost 1 base, J lost 6 bases, and 12 bases lay in between. Germline CDR1 SGHRS, CDR2 YFSETQ. There are 14 residues in the CDR3. TCRdb re-analysed the 5' RACE reads in MiXCR, keeping a single row per CDR3 protein. Of about 530,000 distinct CDR3 sequences listed, about a fifth are singletons. General study results and limits: Models, which agreed with sharing between unrelated individuals, nonetheless underestimated the out-of-frame TCR alpha sharing seen in monozygotic twins.

This clonotype was seen a few times. The target antigen is unknown. The sample was also reused in another study, on yellow fever vaccine responses in identical twins.

This TCR was recovered from a woman aged 18-29 years in good health. This chain uses TRBV5-1 with TRBJ2-3, with a possible D match to TRBD1 (6 bases). The sequenced sample was CD4+ T cells sorted from blood. The CDR3 DNA reads TGCGCCAGCAGCTTGAGACAGGCAGGGGATACGCAGTATTTT. Its translation is CASSLRQAGDTQYF.